This TCR beta chain comes out of a study of graft-versus-host responses after intestinal transplantation. On the study more broadly: Transplants given to recipients were multivisceral, liver-intestinal, or isolated intestinal. Each recipient received anti-thymocyte globulin induction, then tacrolimus and steroids for about three years. Regarding the study as a whole: An association linked early post-transplant HvG declines with peak circulating GvH clone levels. The marrow of recipients harbored GvH clones, and ileum or blood showed some of them first.

Germline trimming cut 2 bases from V and 8 bases from J; bases unmatched to any gene: 13. CDR3 length: 17 residues. In germline, CDR1 is LNHNV, CDR2 YYDKDF (reference sequence). On this clone: Antigen: not known.

Here immunoSEQ multiplex PCR was the method, and the copy in TCRdb shows in-frame clones only, minus some. The repertoire holds more than 95,000 clones, with approximately 90% as singletons. V is TRBV15 and J is TRBJ1-2, with 11 nucleotides matching TRBD1. The sequences come from unstimulated CD4+ T cells sorted from spleen or lymph node cells, collected before intestinal transplant. This TCR was sampled from a human donor who received an intestinal transplant. The CDR3, as DNA: TGTGCCACCAGCAGACCCGGGACAGGGGGAGATGGGGGCGGCTACACCTTC. The encoded protein is CATSRPGTGGDGGGYTF.